The rows below give T cell receptor beta chains drawn from one sample of a study of beta chain features in type 1 diabetes. Using immunoSEQ multiplex PCR, the repertoire was profiled, and TCRdb retains in-frame clones only, with some absent. Of hundreds of thousands of clones in the sample, roughly 8% were seen once. Material: central memory CD4+ T cells from blood. The receptors stem from a woman between 18 and 30 years old in good health. Each CDR3 is given with its conserved first and last residue. A D gene is named only where the DNA matches it firmly. Clone size is not always given. Where it is, it says once, few, many or a class for expanded clones.

size: few
J: TRBJ2-2
D: -
V: TRBV7-3
DNA: TGTGCCAGCAGCTCCAGTGCCGGGAATTCCGCCGGGGAGCTGTTTTTT
CDR3: CASSSSAGNSAGELFF

size: -
J: TRBJ2-2
D: -
V: TRBV7-2
DNA: TGTGCCAGCAGGGTACCTCGAAGCACCGGGGAGCTGTTTTTT
CDR3: CASRVPRSTGELFF

size: few
J: TRBJ1-1
D: -
V: TRBV4-2
DNA: TGTGCCAGCAGCCACGAGGGGACGGAAGCTTTCTTT
CDR3: CASSHEGTEAFF

size: few
J: TRBJ2-1
D: TRBD2
V: TRBV6-1
DNA: TGTGCCAGCAGCGAGACTAGCGGGAGGAACAATGAGCAGTTCTTC
CDR3: CASSETSGRNNEQFF

size: many
J: TRBJ2-1
D: TRBD2
V: TRBV2
DNA: TGTGCCAGCAGTCATTGGACTAGCGGGAGGTCGAATGAGCAGTTCTTC
CDR3: CASSHWTSGRSNEQFF

size: -
J: TRBJ2-3
D: TRBD2
V: TRBV18
DNA: TGTGCCAGCGCCAGCGGGAGGGCCTTGGGAGATACGCAGTATTTT
CDR3: CASASGRALGDTQYF

size: -
J: TRBJ1-1
D: -
V: TRBV28
DNA: TGTGCCAGCATCACGCAGGGGAACACTGAAGCTTTCTTT
CDR3: CASITQGNTEAFF

size: many
J: TRBJ1-1
D: -
V: TRBV2
DNA: TGTGCCAGCAGAGTGACCGTGGGCCCAACTGAAGCTTTCTTT
CDR3: CASRVTVGPTEAFF

size: many
J: TRBJ1-1
D: TRBD1
V: TRBV7-9
DNA: TGTGCCAGCAGAAGCACAGGGGCGGACACTGAAGCTTTCTTT
CDR3: CASRSTGADTEAFF

size: few
J: TRBJ1-1
D: -
V: TRBV4-3
DNA: TGCGCCAGCAGCCAGAAACCTCTGAACACTGAAGCTTTCTTT
CDR3: CASSQKPLNTEAFF

size: few
J: TRBJ1-2
D: -
V: TRBV4-2
DNA: TGTGCCAGCAGCCAAGCCTATAAAGGGAATGGCTACACCTTC
CDR3: CASSQAYKGNGYTF

size: few
J: TRBJ2-5
D: -
V: TRBV5-1
DNA: TGCGCCAGCAGCCGTTCCCTTCGGACACAAGAGACCCAGTACTTC
CDR3: CASSRSLRTQETQYF

size: few
J: TRBJ2-6
D: -
V: TRBV27
DNA: TGTGCCAGCAGTTTTTACCGATCTGGGGCCAACGTCCTGACTTTC
CDR3: CASSFYRSGANVLTF

size: few
J: TRBJ1-1
D: TRBD1
V: TRBV5-1
DNA: TGCGCCAGCAGCTTTGGACAGGGAAACACTGAAGCTTTCTTT
CDR3: CASSFGQGNTEAFF

size: few
J: TRBJ2-1
D: TRBD2
V: TRBV18
DNA: TGTGCCAGCTCACCAAGGATCATAGGGCAGCGGGGCGAGCAGTTCTTC
CDR3: CASSPRIIGQRGEQFF

size: few
J: TRBJ2-7
D: TRBD2
V: TRBV7-9
DNA: TGTGCCAGCAGCTTAGGGGTGCTAGCGGGACTCCAGCAGCAGTACTTC
CDR3: CASSLGVLAGLQQQYF

size: -
J: TRBJ2-7
D: TRBD1
V: TRBV28
DNA: TGTGCCAGCAGAGCTTACCCCACAGGGGTTGAGCAGTACTTC
CDR3: CASRAYPTGVEQYF

size: -
J: TRBJ2-7
D: TRBD1
V: TRBV6-6
DNA: TGTGCCAGCAGTACGAGACAGGGTTCCTACGAGCAGTACTTC
CDR3: CASSTRQGSYEQYF

size: -
J: TRBJ2-7
D: -
V: TRBV7-2
DNA: TGTGCCAGCAGCTTAGGGCCTAGCGCCTACGAGCAGTACTTC
CDR3: CASSLGPSAYEQYF

size: few
J: TRBJ1-5
D: -
V: TRBV4-1
DNA: TGCGCCAGCAGCCTATTGGGCTTAGGTCAGCCCCAGCATTTT
CDR3: CASSLLGLGQPQHF

size: many
J: TRBJ1-2
D: -
V: TRBV2
DNA: TGTGCCAGCGCGAAGGAGACTAACTATGGCTACACCTTC
CDR3: CASAKETNYGYTF

size: few
J: TRBJ2-1
D: TRBD1
V: TRBV5-4
DNA: TGTGCCAGCAGCAGACCACAGGGGGCGAAATACAATGAGCAGTTCTTC
CDR3: CASSRPQGAKYNEQFF

size: -
J: TRBJ2-1
D: TRBD2
V: TRBV6-1
DNA: TGTGCCAGCAGTGAATTACGGGGACTAGCGGAGGGCGATGAGCAGTTCTTC
CDR3: CASSELRGLAEGDEQFF

size: -
J: TRBJ1-5
D: -
V: TRBV19
DNA: TGTGCCAGTAGTATCCGGGTCGAGGGTTCAGATCAGCCCCAGCATTTT
CDR3: CASSIRVEGSDQPQHF

size: few
J: TRBJ2-2
D: -
V: TRBV19
DNA: TGTGCCAGTAGTACAAACACCGGGGAGCTGTTTTTT
CDR3: CASSTNTGELFF

size: many
J: TRBJ1-3
D: -
V: TRBV10-3
DNA: TGTGCCATCAGGCAGAGCTCTGGAAACACCATATATTTT
CDR3: CAIRQSSGNTIYF

size: few
J: TRBJ2-5
D: TRBD1
V: TRBV7-2
DNA: TGTGCCAGCAGCCTCAGGGCGGGACAGGGCCAAGAGACCCAGTACTTC
CDR3: CASSLRAGQGQETQYF

size: many
J: TRBJ2-6
D: -
V: TRBV29-1
DNA: TGCAGCGTTGTAGGGCCCTCAAGGTCTGGGGCCAACGTCCTGACTTTC
CDR3: CSVVGPSRSGANVLTF

size: few
J: TRBJ2-7
D: -
V: TRBV28
DNA: TGTGCCAGCAGTTTCCAGGCCCCCTACGAGCAGTACTTC
CDR3: CASSFQAPYEQYF

size: -
J: TRBJ2-5
D: -
V: TRBV5-6
DNA: TGTGCCAGCACCAAATCGGGGGCGCGGACCCAGTACTTC
CDR3: CASTKSGARTQYF

size: few
J: TRBJ2-1
D: TRBD2
V: TRBV9
DNA: TGTGCCAGCAGCGTGGCGGGAGGGGACAATGAGCAGTTCTTC
CDR3: CASSVAGGDNEQFF

size: many
J: TRBJ2-7
D: -
V: TRBV5-5
DNA: TGTGCCAGCAGCTCGGGGGCATCCGCCCTCTACGAGCAGTACTTC
CDR3: CASSSGASALYEQYF

size: many
J: TRBJ2-5
D: -
V: TRBV7-2
DNA: TGTGCCAGCAGCTTAGATCGGGGTCGAATCGAGACCCAGTACTTC
CDR3: CASSLDRGRIETQYF

size: -
J: TRBJ2-3
D: -
V: TRBV20-1
DNA: TGCAGTGCTCATTGGGGGGATACGCAGTATTTT
CDR3: CSAHWGDTQYF

size: -
J: TRBJ1-2
D: TRBD1
V: TRBV28
DNA: TGTGCCAGCGGGGAGGCAGGGGGCTATGGCTACACCTTC
CDR3: CASGEAGGYGYTF